This T cell receptor (beta chain) was sequenced during a study of blood T cell repertoires in COVID-19. Turning to the study itself: The study drew acute and convalescent COVID-19 samples from the United States, Italy and Spain. T cells, B-cell-depleted T cells, or PBMCs provided the cDNA or gDNA that served as material.

V dropped 6 bases and J dropped 12 bases, with 21 bases sitting between them. The length of the CDR3 is 14 residues. Germline V gene lookup returns CDR1 LNHDA and CDR2 SQIVND (reference sequence). Original handling: Nucleated cell number was recorded as an estimate derived from reference gene primer amplification. Clones were read by immunoSEQ multiplex PCR, and TCRdb kept only the in-frame ones, dropping some. The V and J calls and clone size come from that table; D and trimming were worked out from the DNA. This table has approximately 180,000 clones, roughly 84% appearing once. The receptor's source is a woman aged 40-49 years with COVID-19, enrolled during active disease. The sequenced sample consisted of peripheral blood. The V gene is TRBV19, the J gene TRBJ2-1; a possible D gene is TRBD2 (5 bases). The CDR3 spells CASRMGGSTLWQFF. The CDR3 bases are TGTGCCAGTAGAATGGGCGGGTCGACGCTATGGCAGTTCTTC. Full variable domain (missing parts from reference TRBV19 and TRBJ2-1): DGGITQSPKYLFRKEGQNVTLSCEQNLNHDAMYWYRQDPGQGLRLIYYSQIVNDFQKGDIAEGYSVSREKKESFPLTVTSAQKNPTAFYLCASRMGGSTLWQFFGPGTRLTVL.